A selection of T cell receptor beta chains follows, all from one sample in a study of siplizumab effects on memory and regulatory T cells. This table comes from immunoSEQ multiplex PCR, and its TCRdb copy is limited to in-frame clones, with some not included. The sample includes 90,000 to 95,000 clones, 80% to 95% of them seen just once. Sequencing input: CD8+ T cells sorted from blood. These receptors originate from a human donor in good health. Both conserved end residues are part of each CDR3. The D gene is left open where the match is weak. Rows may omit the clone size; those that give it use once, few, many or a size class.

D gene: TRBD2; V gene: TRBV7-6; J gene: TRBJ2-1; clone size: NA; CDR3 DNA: TGTGCCAGCAGCTTAGTCACTAGCGGGGGGATATACAATGAGCAGTTCTTC; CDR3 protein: CASSLVTSGGIYNEQFF
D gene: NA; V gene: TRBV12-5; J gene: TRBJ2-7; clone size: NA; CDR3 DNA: TGTGCTAGTGGTGCGGACTTATCCTACGAGCAGTACTTC; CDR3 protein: CASGADLSYEQYF
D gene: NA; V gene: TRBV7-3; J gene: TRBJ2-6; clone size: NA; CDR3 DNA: TGTGCCAGCAGCTGGAGTGCGGGGATGGACCCTGGGGCCAACGTCCTGACTTTC; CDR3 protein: CASSWSAGMDPGANVLTF
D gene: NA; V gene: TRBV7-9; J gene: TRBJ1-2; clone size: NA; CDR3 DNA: TGTGCCAGCAGCTTAGGACTACTATATGGCTACACCTTC; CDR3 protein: CASSLGLLYGYTF
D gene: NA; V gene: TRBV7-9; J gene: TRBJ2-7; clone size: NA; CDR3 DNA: TGTGCCAGCAGCCCATCCTCGTACGAGCAGTACTTC; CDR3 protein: CASSPSSYEQYF
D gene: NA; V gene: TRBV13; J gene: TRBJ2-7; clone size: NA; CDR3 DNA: TGTGCCAGCAGCGCCCTTGCGAGCGAGCAGTACTTC; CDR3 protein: CASSALASEQYF
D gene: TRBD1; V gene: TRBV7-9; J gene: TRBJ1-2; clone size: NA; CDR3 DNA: TGTGCCAGCAGCGCTACAGGGGGCGTAACTGGCTACACCTTC; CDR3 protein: CASSATGGVTGYTF
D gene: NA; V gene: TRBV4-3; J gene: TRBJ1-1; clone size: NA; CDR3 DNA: TGCGCCAGCAGCCAAGATCTGGTCAACACTGAAGCTTTCTTT; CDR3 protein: CASSQDLVNTEAFF
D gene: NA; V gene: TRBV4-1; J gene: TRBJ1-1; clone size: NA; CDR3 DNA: TGCGCCAGCAGCCAAGGTAGAGAGGGACTCACTGAAGCTTTCTTT; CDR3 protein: CASSQGREGLTEAFF
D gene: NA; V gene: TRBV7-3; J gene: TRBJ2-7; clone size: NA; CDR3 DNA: TGTGCCAGCAGCTTAATTCCGGCAGAAACCTACGAGCAGTACTTC; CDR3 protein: CASSLIPAETYEQYF
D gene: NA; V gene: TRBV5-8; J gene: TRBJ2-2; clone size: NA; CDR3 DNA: TGTGCCAGCGAGTACAACCCGAACACCGGGGAGCTGTTTTTT; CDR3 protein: CASEYNPNTGELFF
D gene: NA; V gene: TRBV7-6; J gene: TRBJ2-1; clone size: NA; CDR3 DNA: TGTGCCAGCAGCTTAGCGGGAGATTACAATGAGCAGTTCTTC; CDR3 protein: CASSLAGDYNEQFF
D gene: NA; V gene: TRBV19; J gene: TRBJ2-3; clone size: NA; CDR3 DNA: TGTGCCAGTAGTTCACAGGACACAGATACGCAGTATTTT; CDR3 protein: CASSSQDTDTQYF
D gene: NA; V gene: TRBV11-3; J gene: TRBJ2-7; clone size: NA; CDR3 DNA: TGTGCCAGCAGCTGGGCCGAGGGCTCCTACGAGCAGTACTTC; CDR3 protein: CASSWAEGSYEQYF
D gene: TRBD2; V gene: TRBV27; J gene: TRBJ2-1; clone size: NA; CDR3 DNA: TGTGCCAGCAGTTTAATAGCGGGGAGGGGGGGTGAGCAGTTCTTC; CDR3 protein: CASSLIAGRGGEQFF
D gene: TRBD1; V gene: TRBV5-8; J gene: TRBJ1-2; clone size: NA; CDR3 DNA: TGTGCCAGCAGCTTGCTCCCGGGACAGGGGGACTATGGCTACACCTTC; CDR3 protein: CASSLLPGQGDYGYTF
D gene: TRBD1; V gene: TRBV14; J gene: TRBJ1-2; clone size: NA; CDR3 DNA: TGTGCCAGCAGCCACGCTGTGCCGGGACAGGGATGGCTTAACGGCTACACCTTC; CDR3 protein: CASSHAVPGQGWLNGYTF
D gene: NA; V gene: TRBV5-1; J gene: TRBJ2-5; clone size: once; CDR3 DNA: TGCGCCAGCAGCGAGCCGGGGACCCAGTACTTC; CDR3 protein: CASSEPGTQYF
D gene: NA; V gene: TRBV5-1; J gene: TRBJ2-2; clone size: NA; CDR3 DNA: TGCGCCAGCAGCTTGGGGGCCGGGGAGCTGTTTTTT; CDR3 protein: CASSLGAGELFF
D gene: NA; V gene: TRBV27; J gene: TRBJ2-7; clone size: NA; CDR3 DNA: TGTGCCAGCAGTGAAACCCCGGGACCCCCCGAGGAGCAGTACTTC; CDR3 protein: CASSETPGPPEEQYF
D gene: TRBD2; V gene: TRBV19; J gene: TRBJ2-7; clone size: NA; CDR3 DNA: TGTGCCAGTAGTATTGGACTAGCGGGAGGGCAGGAGCAGTACTTC; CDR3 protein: CASSIGLAGGQEQYF
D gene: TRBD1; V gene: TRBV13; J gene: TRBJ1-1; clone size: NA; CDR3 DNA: TGTGCCAGCAGCTTAAGTGGGACAGGGGGCCTGAACACTGAAGCTTTCTTT; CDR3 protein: CASSLSGTGGLNTEAFF
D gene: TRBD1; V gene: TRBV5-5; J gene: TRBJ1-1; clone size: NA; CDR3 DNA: TGTGCCAGCAGCCCTGGGACAGATGAAGCTTTCTTT; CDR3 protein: CASSPGTDEAFF
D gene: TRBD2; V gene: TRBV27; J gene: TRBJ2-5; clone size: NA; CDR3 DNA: TGTGCCAGCAGACCACCGGGACTAGCGGGGGGGAAAGAGACCCAGTACTTC; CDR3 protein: CASRPPGLAGGKETQYF
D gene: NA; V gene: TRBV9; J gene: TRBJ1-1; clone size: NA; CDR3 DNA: TGTGCCAGCAGCGCCGGGGGAGGGCTTGGCACTGAAGCTTTCTTT; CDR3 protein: CASSAGGGLGTEAFF
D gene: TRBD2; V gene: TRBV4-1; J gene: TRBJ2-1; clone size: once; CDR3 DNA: TGCGCCAGCAGCCAAGATCGGGCTAGCGGGGACTACAATGAGCAGTTCTTC; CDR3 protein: CASSQDRASGDYNEQFF
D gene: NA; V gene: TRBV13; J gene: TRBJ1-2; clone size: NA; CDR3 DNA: TGTGCCAGCAGCTTAATTCTAACCCCCCATGGCTACACCTTC; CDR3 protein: CASSLILTPHGYTF
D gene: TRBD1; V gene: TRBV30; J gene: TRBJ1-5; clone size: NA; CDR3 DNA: TGTGCCTGCCAGACAGGGAGCAATCAGCCCCAGCATTTT; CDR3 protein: CACQTGSNQPQHF
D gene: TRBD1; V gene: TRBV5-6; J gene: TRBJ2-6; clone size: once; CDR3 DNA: TGTGCCAGTAGCGACCCGACAGGGAACGGGGCCAACGTCCTGACTTTC; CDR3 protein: CASSDPTGNGANVLTF
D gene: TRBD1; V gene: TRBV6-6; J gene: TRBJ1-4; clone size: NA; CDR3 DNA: TGTGCCAGCAGTTCCCAGGGGGCGGGGGAAAAACTGTTTTTT; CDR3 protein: CASSSQGAGEKLFF
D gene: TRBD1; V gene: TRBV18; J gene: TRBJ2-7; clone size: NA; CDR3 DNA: TGTGCCAGCTCACCGGGACAGGGGGCCCCCTACGAGCAGTACTTC; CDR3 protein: CASSPGQGAPYEQYF
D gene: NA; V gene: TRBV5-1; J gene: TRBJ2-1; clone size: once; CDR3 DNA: TGCGCCAGCAGCTTGGAGGGACCCTATCGCTACAATGAGCAGTTCTTC; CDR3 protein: CASSLEGPYRYNEQFF
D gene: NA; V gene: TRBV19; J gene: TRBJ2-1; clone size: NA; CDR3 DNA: TGTGCCAGTAGTATGGCTAGATACAATGAGCAGTTCTTC; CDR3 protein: CASSMARYNEQFF
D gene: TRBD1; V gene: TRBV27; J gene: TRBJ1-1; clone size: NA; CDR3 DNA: TGTGCCAGCAGTTTATTAGGGCCAGGGGGTAACACTGAAGCTTTCTTT; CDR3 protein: CASSLLGPGGNTEAFF
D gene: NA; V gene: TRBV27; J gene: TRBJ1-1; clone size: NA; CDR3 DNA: TGTGCCAGCCTGGGGGGGTTTGGCACTGAAGCTTTCTTT; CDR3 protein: CASLGGFGTEAFF
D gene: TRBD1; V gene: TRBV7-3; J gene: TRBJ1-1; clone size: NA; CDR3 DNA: TGTGCCAGCAGCTTATTGGCCCAGGGGGACACTGAAGCTTTCTTT; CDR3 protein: CASSLLAQGDTEAFF
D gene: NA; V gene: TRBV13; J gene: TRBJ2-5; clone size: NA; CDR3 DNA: TGTGCCAGCAGCTTGGGGAGCCGGTACCAAGAGACCCAGTACTTC; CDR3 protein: CASSLGSRYQETQYF
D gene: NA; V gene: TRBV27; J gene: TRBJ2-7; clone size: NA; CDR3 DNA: TGTGCCAGCAGTGATGGGGACGAGCAGTACTTC; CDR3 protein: CASSDGDEQYF
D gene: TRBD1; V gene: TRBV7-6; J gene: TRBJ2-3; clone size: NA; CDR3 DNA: TGTGCCAGCAGCTTAGTGACAGGGAAGGGGCAAGATACGCAGTATTTT; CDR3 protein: CASSLVTGKGQDTQYF
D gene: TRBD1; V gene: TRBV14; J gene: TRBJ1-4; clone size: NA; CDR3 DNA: TGTGCCAGCAGCGGTACAGGGGACGAGGTCGGAAAACTGTTTTTT; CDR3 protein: CASSGTGDEVGKLFF
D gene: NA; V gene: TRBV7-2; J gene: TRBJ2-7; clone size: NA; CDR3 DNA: TGTGCCAGCAGCTCCTACCTGGGACGTAACTACGAGCAGTACTTC; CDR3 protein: CASSSYLGRNYEQYF
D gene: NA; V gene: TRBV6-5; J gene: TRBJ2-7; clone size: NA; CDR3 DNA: TGTGCCAGCACCGAACCGACAAGCTACGAGCAGTACTTC; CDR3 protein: CASTEPTSYEQYF
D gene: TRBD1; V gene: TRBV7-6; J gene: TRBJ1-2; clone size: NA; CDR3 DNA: TGTGCCAGCAGCTTAAGGGAGACAGGGAGTAATGGCTACACCTTC; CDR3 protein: CASSLRETGSNGYTF
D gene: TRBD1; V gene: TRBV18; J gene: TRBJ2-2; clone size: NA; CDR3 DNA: TGTGCCAGCTCACCAAGGACAGGGATTATGGGGGGGAACACCGGGGAGCTGTTTTTT; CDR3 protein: CASSPRTGIMGGNTGELFF
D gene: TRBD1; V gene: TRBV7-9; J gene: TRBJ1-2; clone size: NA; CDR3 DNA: TGTGCCAGCAGCCGCGTCGAGACAGGGTTTGGCTACACCTTC; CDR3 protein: CASSRVETGFGYTF
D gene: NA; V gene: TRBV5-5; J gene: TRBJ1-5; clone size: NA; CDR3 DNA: TGTGCCAGCAGCTCCAGGTGGGATAGCAATCAGCCCCAGCATTTT; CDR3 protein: CASSSRWDSNQPQHF
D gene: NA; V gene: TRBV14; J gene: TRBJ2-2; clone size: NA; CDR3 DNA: TGTGCCAGCAGCCAAGATGGGGGTGCGTTGACCGGGGAGCTGTTTTTT; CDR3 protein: CASSQDGGALTGELFF
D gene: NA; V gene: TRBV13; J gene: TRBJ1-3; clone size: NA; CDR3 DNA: TGTGCCAGCAGAGCCCAAGCAGATATCTCTGGAAACACCATATATTTT; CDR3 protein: CASRAQADISGNTIYF
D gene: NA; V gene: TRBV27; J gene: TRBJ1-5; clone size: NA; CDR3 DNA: TGTGCCAGCAGTTTATTGCCCGGGCCAGATAGCAATCAGCCCCAGCATTTT; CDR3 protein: CASSLLPGPDSNQPQHF
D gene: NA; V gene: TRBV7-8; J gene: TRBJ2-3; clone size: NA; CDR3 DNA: TGTGCCAGCAGCGCCACCCAGGCGGTTTCTAGCACAGATACGCAGTATTTT; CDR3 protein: CASSATQAVSSTDTQYF
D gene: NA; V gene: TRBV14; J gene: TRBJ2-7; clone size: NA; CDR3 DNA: TGTGCCAGCAGCCAAGGGAGACTAGACGAGCAGTACTTC; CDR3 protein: CASSQGRLDEQYF
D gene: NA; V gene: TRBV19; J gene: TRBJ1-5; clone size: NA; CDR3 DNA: TGTGCCAGTAGTATGGAGTCAGAGGGTCAGCCCCAGCATTTT; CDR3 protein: CASSMESEGQPQHF
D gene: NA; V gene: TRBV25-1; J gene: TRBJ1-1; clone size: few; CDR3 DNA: TGTGCCAGCAGTGAATTGGGCACTGAAGCTTTCTTT; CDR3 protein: CASSELGTEAFF
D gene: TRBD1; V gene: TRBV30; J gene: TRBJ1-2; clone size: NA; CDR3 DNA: TGTGCCTGGAGTTTAACGGCAGGGGGCCGGGGCTACACCTTC; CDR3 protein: CAWSLTAGGRGYTF
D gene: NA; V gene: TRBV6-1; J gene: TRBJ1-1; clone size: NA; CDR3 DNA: TGTGCCAGCAGTGAGGGTTGGAGCACTGAAGCTTTCTTT; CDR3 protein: CASSEGWSTEAFF
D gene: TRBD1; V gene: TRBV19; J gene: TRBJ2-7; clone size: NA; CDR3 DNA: TGTGCCAGTAGCCCGGGACAGCGTCACTACGAGCAGTACTTC; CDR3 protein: CASSPGQRHYEQYF
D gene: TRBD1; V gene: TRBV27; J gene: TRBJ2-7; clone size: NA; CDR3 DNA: TGTGCCAGCAGTCCATCGAAACAGGGGGCTTCCTACGAGCAGTACTTC; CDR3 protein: CASSPSKQGASYEQYF
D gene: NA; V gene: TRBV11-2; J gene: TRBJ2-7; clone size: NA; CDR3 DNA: TGTGCCAGCAGCTTAGGTAGCTACGAGCAGTACTTC; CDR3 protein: CASSLGSYEQYF
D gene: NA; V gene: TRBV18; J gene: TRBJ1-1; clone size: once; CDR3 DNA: TGTGCCAGCTCACCACCAGGGGCCCCTGAAGCTTTCTTT; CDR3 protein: CASSPPGAPEAFF